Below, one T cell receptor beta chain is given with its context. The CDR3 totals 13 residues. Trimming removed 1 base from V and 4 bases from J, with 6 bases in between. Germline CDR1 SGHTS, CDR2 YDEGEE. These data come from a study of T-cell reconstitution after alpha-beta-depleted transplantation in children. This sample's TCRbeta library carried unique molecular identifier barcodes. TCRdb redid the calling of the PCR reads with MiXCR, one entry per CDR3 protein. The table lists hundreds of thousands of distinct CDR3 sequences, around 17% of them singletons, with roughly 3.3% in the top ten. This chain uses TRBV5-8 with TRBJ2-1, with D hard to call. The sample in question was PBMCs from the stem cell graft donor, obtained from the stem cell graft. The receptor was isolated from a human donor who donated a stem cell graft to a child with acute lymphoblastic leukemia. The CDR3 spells CASSLNLYNEQFF. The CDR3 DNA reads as TGTGCCAGCAGCTTGAACTTATACAATGAGCAGTTCTTC. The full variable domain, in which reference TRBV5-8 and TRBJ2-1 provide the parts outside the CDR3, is EAGVTQSPTHLIKTRGQQATLRCSPISGHTSVYWYQQALGLGLQFLLWYDEGEERNRGNFPPRFSGRQFPNYSSELNVNALELEDSALYLCASSLNLYNEQFFGPGTRLTVL.